Listed below are T cell receptor beta chains from one sample, sequenced in a study of cytomegalovirus exposure and HLA in healthy donors. TCRdb keeps only in-frame clones here, not all; method: immunoSEQ multiplex PCR. Of tens of thousands of clones detected, 65% to 85% appear once; the ten largest clones hold 2.5% to 3%. The sequenced sample was PBMCs. The receptors come from a woman aged 25 to 39 in good health and CMV-seronegative. CDR3s include the opening cysteine and the closing phenylalanine or tryptophan. A D gene is named only where the DNA matches it firmly. Not all rows give a size; the values are once, few, many and, for expanded clones, a class.

D gene	V gene	clone size	J gene	CDR3 protein	CDR3 DNA
.	TRBV6-1	.	TRBJ1-2	CASSERGGNYGYTF	TGTGCCAGCAGTGAGAGGGGGGGAAACTATGGCTACACCTTC
.	TRBV6-5	.	TRBJ2-5	CASSFPRETQYF	TGTGCCAGCAGTTTTCCGCGCGAGACCCAGTACTTC
TRBD1	TRBV7-9	once	TRBJ1-1	CASSLSGTGILNTEAFF	TGTGCCAGCAGCTTGTCCGGGACAGGGATTCTGAACACTGAAGCTTTCTTT
.	TRBV6-6	.	TRBJ1-5	CASSYVGQGQPQHF	TGTGCCAGCAGTTACGTGGGGCAGGGACAGCCCCAGCATTTT
TRBD1	TRBV19	.	TRBJ1-5	CASTPTGGRSNQPQHF	TGTGCCAGTACCCCGACAGGGGGTAGGAGCAATCAGCCCCAGCATTTT
TRBD1	TRBV2	few	TRBJ1-5	CASSMGQGRASNQPQHF	TGTGCCAGCAGTATGGGACAGGGGCGAGCCTCCAATCAGCCCCAGCATTTT
TRBD1	TRBV28	.	TRBJ2-3	CASSPDRVGTDTQYF	TGTGCCAGCAGTCCGGACAGGGTGGGCACAGATACGCAGTATTTT
TRBD1	TRBV5-6	.	TRBJ2-3	CASSSTGADTQYF	TGTGCCAGCAGTTCGACAGGGGCAGATACGCAGTATTTT
.	TRBV23-1	.	TRBJ1-2	CASSRLTGPREGYGYTF	TGCGCCAGCAGCCGCTTGACAGGACCAAGAGAGGGCTATGGCTACACCTTC
TRBD1	TRBV7-9	.	TRBJ1-1	CASSTSGTGNTEAFF	TGTGCCAGCAGCACTTCCGGGACAGGTAACACTGAAGCTTTCTTT
TRBD2	TRBV6-1	.	TRBJ2-1	CASSPGSSGYNEQFF	TGTGCCAGCAGCCCTGGATCTAGCGGCTACAATGAGCAGTTCTTC
.	TRBV6-5	.	TRBJ1-5	CASSLTGDSNQPQHF	TGTGCCAGCAGTCTTACAGGTGATAGCAATCAGCCCCAGCATTTT
TRBD2	TRBV15	.	TRBJ2-2	CATSRDLGRRIAGGNTGELFF	TGTGCCACCAGCAGAGATCTTGGACGGAGAATAGCGGGGGGGAACACCGGGGAGCTGTTTTTT
TRBD2	TRBV6-4	.	TRBJ2-2	CASSPSGGTNTGELFF	TGTGCCAGCAGCCCTAGCGGGGGGACCAACACCGGGGAGCTGTTTTTT
TRBD2	TRBV5-1	once	TRBJ2-7	CASSPTSGGPYEQYF	TGCGCCAGCAGCCCTACTAGCGGGGGACCCTACGAGCAGTACTTC
TRBD2	TRBV7-9	.	TRBJ2-7	CASSSGGGSPYEQYF	TGTGCCAGCAGCTCGGGGGGGGGAAGCCCCTACGAGCAGTACTTC
.	TRBV19	.	TRBJ2-5	CASSQTTLGETQYF	TGTGCCAGTAGCCAAACGACCCTCGGGGAGACCCAGTACTTC
TRBD1	TRBV28	once	TRBJ1-2	CASSLGQGARYGYTF	TGTGCCAGCAGTTTGGGTCAGGGGGCGAGGTATGGCTACACCTTC
.	TRBV6-5	few	TRBJ1-1	CASSYSQVAITEAFF	TGTGCCAGCAGTTACTCACAGGTAGCTATAACTGAAGCTTTCTTT
.	TRBV5-8	once	TRBJ1-5	CASCFPNQPQHF	TGTGCCAGCTGCTTCCCGAATCAGCCCCAGCATTTT
TRBD2	TRBV4-3	.	TRBJ2-7	CASRLAGDLLGSEQYF	TGCGCCAGCAGACTAGCGGGGGACCTATTGGGCTCCGAGCAGTACTTC
.	TRBV28	.	TRBJ1-1	CASSSPSRVNTEAFF	TGTGCCAGCAGTTCCCCCAGCAGGGTCAACACTGAAGCTTTCTTT
TRBD1	TRBV6-5	.	TRBJ2-5	CASSYRWDSYQETQYF	TGTGCCAGCAGTTACCGGTGGGACAGTTACCAAGAGACCCAGTACTTC
TRBD1	TRBV11-3	.	TRBJ2-1	CASSFWGQGGEQFF	TGTGCCAGCAGCTTTTGGGGACAGGGAGGGGAGCAGTTCTTC
TRBD1	TRBV6-6	few	TRBJ2-5	CASSYSGQRQETQYF	TGTGCCAGCAGTTACTCGGGACAGAGGCAAGAGACCCAGTACTTC
.	TRBV7-9	.	TRBJ1-2	CASSLGRGLNYGYTF	TGTGCCAGCAGCTTAGGGAGGGGCCTTAACTATGGCTACACCTTC